A selection of T cell receptor beta chains follows, all from one sample in a study of OX40 agonist ivuxolimab in advanced cancers. The assay was immunoSEQ multiplex PCR, and TCRdb's table has in-frame clones only and misses some. The profile shows about 96,000 clones, about 84% of them singletons. The sequenced sample was CD4+ or CD8+ T cells sorted from blood, obtained in a trial of the OX40 agonist ivuxolimab. The receptors come from an adult with an advanced solid tumor such as melanoma, head and neck, liver or kidney cancer. The CDR3 runs from the conserved cysteine through the conserved F or W. The order of the fields is J gene, V gene, CDR3 protein.

j_call: TRBJ1-6
v_call: TRBV14
cdr3_aa: CASSHKQGVSMNSPLHF

j_call: TRBJ2-3
v_call: TRBV5-8
cdr3_aa: CASSLGVGLAGITDTQYF

j_call: TRBJ2-7
v_call: TRBV29-1
cdr3_aa: CSVGLRTGDISEQYF

j_call: TRBJ1-4
v_call: TRBV15
cdr3_aa: CATSRGMGRTNEKLFF

j_call: TRBJ1-2
v_call: TRBV6-6
cdr3_aa: CASSYQQGSNGYTF

j_call: TRBJ2-1
v_call: TRBV7-3
cdr3_aa: CASSLQAGDFYNEQFF

j_call: TRBJ1-1
v_call: TRBV15
cdr3_aa: CATSRDLGSYTEAFF

j_call: TRBJ2-7
v_call: TRBV19
cdr3_aa: CASSPGQANYEQYF

j_call: TRBJ1-5
v_call: TRBV27
cdr3_aa: CASRRGDQPQHF

j_call: TRBJ1-1
v_call: TRBV9
cdr3_aa: CASSVAGSGRARAEAFF

j_call: TRBJ2-5
v_call: TRBV6-1
cdr3_aa: CASSEGRVRLGETQYF

j_call: TRBJ1-2
v_call: TRBV5-1
cdr3_aa: CASSSGTGNYGYTF

j_call: TRBJ2-7
v_call: TRBV21-1
cdr3_aa: CASTPKRSSYEQYF

j_call: TRBJ2-2
v_call: TRBV7-3
cdr3_aa: CASSFGTPNTGELFF

j_call: TRBJ2-6
v_call: TRBV6-6
cdr3_aa: CASSSSETGANVLTF

j_call: TRBJ1-2
v_call: TRBV12-5
cdr3_aa: CASGPPLVDYGYTF

j_call: TRBJ2-2
v_call: TRBV27
cdr3_aa: CASSSRTSGRPIKTNTGELFF

j_call: TRBJ1-6
v_call: TRBV19
cdr3_aa: CASSIDQGKNSPLHF

j_call: TRBJ1-1
v_call: TRBV7-9
cdr3_aa: CASSGSNTEAFF

j_call: TRBJ2-7
v_call: TRBV15
cdr3_aa: CATSMGVLAGGFEQYF

j_call: TRBJ1-1
v_call: TRBV13
cdr3_aa: CASSLGDRMNTEAFF

j_call: TRBJ2-1
v_call: TRBV11-2
cdr3_aa: CASSFVGAYRSSYNEQFF

j_call: TRBJ2-5
v_call: TRBV27
cdr3_aa: CASSLSGTQETQYF

j_call: TRBJ2-1
v_call: TRBV4-3
cdr3_aa: CASSQSRGEWEQFF

j_call: TRBJ2-1
v_call: TRBV5-1
cdr3_aa: CASSLSAALNNEQFF

j_call: TRBJ2-2
v_call: TRBV6-5
cdr3_aa: CASSLGVPGELFF

j_call: TRBJ1-2
v_call: TRBV5-1
cdr3_aa: CASSLRGETDGYTF

j_call: TRBJ1-2
v_call: TRBV18
cdr3_aa: CASSPPAGRGYGYTF

j_call: TRBJ1-4
v_call: TRBV19
cdr3_aa: CATRPASLEKLFF

j_call: TRBJ1-1
v_call: TRBV10-3
cdr3_aa: CAIWAGGSGTEAFF

j_call: TRBJ1-1
v_call: TRBV15
cdr3_aa: CATSTMTGTLTAEAFF

j_call: TRBJ2-7
v_call: TRBV7-8
cdr3_aa: CASSPRGSGHYEQYF

j_call: TRBJ2-5
v_call: TRBV9
cdr3_aa: CASSVGRGTETQYF

j_call: TRBJ2-2
v_call: TRBV7-8
cdr3_aa: CASSPGQDPGELFF

j_call: TRBJ1-2
v_call: TRBV19
cdr3_aa: CASTRQGYGYTF

j_call: TRBJ2-5
v_call: TRBV5-1
cdr3_aa: CASSFSIGQGIQETQYF

j_call: TRBJ2-2
v_call: TRBV2
cdr3_aa: CASVREQVTGELFF

j_call: TRBJ1-1
v_call: TRBV30
cdr3_aa: CAFRDRGSFEAFF

j_call: TRBJ2-2
v_call: TRBV19
cdr3_aa: CASSRGLAYTGELFF

j_call: TRBJ2-1
v_call: TRBV4-2
cdr3_aa: CASSQDLQEQFF

j_call: TRBJ2-7
v_call: TRBV6-5
cdr3_aa: CASSYGGNNPYEQYF

j_call: TRBJ2-7
v_call: TRBV7-9
cdr3_aa: CASSHNRGQGLYEQYF

j_call: TRBJ1-4
v_call: TRBV5-1
cdr3_aa: CASSLVPANEKLFF

j_call: TRBJ2-3
v_call: TRBV18
cdr3_aa: CASSPPSGGLTDTQYF

j_call: TRBJ2-3
v_call: TRBV5-1
cdr3_aa: CASSLEGHFSTDTQYF

j_call: TRBJ1-2
v_call: TRBV5-8
cdr3_aa: CASSFRSNYGYTF

j_call: TRBJ2-1
v_call: TRBV15
cdr3_aa: CATSRDAQGRNEQFF

j_call: TRBJ1-5
v_call: TRBV29-1
cdr3_aa: CSVGYGSNQPQHF

j_call: TRBJ2-5
v_call: TRBV10-2
cdr3_aa: CATGLAGSQETQYF

j_call: TRBJ1-4
v_call: TRBV27
cdr3_aa: CASSSFRGGREKLFF

j_call: TRBJ1-1
v_call: TRBV10-3
cdr3_aa: CAISPPRRGTTEAFF

j_call: TRBJ2-7
v_call: TRBV5-6
cdr3_aa: CASSSVDEQYF

j_call: TRBJ2-7
v_call: TRBV7-9
cdr3_aa: CASSLGQGVTYEQYF

j_call: TRBJ1-3
v_call: TRBV7-2
cdr3_aa: CASSSIPPGTSGNTIYF

j_call: TRBJ1-1
v_call: TRBV27
cdr3_aa: CASSFYRDTEAFF

j_call: TRBJ2-7
v_call: TRBV7-9
cdr3_aa: CASSSSGVGYEQYF

j_call: TRBJ2-7
v_call: TRBV6-5
cdr3_aa: CASSYSLQGTYEQYF

j_call: TRBJ1-2
v_call: TRBV18
cdr3_aa: CASSPGQNYGYTF

j_call: TRBJ2-5
v_call: TRBV6-1
cdr3_aa: CASSANRGRGETQYF

j_call: TRBJ1-4
v_call: TRBV30
cdr3_aa: CAWISQGKSEKLFF